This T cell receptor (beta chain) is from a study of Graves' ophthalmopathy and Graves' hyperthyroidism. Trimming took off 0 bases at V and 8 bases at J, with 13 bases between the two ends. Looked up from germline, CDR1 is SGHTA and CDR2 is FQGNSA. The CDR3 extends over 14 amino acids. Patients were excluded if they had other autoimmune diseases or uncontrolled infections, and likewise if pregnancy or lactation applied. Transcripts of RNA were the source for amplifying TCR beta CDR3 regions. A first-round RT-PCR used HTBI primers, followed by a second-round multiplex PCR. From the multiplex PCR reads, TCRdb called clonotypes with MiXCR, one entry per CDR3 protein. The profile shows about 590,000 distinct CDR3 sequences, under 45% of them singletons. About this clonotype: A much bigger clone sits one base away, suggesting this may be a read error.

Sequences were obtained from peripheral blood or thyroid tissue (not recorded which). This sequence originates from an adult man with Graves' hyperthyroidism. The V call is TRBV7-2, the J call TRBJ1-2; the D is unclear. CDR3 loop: CASSLAAPLGGYTF. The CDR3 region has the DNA TGTGCCAGCAGCTTAGCGGCCCCCCTCGGCGGCTACACCTTC.